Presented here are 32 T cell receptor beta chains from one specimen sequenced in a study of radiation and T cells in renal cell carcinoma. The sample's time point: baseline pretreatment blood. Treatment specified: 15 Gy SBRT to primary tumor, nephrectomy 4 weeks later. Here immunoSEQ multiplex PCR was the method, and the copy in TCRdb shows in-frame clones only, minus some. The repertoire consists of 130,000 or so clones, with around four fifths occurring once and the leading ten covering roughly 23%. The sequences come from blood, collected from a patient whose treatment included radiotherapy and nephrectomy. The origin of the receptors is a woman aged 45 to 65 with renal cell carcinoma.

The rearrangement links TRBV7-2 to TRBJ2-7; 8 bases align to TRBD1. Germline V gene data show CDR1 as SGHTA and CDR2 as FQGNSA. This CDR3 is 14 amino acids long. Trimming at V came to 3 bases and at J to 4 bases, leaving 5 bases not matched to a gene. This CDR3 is CASSFGQGRYEQYF. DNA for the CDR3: TGTGCCAGCAGCTTTGGACAGGGAAGGTACGAGCAGTACTTC.

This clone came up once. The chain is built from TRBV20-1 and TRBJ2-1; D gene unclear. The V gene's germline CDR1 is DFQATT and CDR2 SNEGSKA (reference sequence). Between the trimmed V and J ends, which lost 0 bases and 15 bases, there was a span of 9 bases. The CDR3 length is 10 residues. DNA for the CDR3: TGCAGTGCTAGAGATGGCCGTGCGTTCTTC. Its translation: CSARDGRAFF.

This CDR3 reads CASSLGVGMNTEAFF. The DNA of the CDR3 is TGTGCCAGCAGCTTAGGAGTCGGAATGAACACTGAAGCTTTCTTT. V usage is TRBV7-2 and J usage is TRBJ1-1; unclear D gene. The CDR3 is 15 amino acids. Trimming took 1 base from V and 0 from J, leaving 9 bases between them. CDR1 and CDR2 (germline): SGHTA, FQGNSA.

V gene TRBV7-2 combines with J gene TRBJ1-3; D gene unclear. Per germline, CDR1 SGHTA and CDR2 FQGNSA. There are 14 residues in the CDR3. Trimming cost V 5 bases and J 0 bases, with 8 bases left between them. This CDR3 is CASSMGSSGNTIYF. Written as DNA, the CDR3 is TGTGCCAGCAGCATGGGGAGCTCTGGAAACACCATATATTTT.

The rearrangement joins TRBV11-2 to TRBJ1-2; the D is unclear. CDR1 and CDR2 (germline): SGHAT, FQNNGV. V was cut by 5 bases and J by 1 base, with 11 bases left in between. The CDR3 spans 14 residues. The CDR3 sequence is CASSHPTDNYGYTF. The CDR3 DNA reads TGTGCCAGCAGCCACCCGACGGATAACTATGGCTACACCTTC.

CDR3 nucleotide sequence: TGCGCCAGCAGCTTGGTTGGGGGTCAGCCCCAGCATTTT. Encoded protein: CASSLVGGQPQHF. V gene TRBV5-1 combines with J gene TRBJ1-5; D is perhaps TRBD1 (5 bases). The germline V gene encodes CDR1 SGHRS and CDR2 YFSETQ. With 0 bases removed from V and 6 bases from J, the gap between germline ends came to 7 bases. The CDR3 extends over 13 amino acids.

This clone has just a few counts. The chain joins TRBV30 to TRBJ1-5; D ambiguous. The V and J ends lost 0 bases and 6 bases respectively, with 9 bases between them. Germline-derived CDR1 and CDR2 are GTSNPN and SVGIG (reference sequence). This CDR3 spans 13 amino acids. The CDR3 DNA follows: TGTGCCTGGAGTGTACGGTCGGGTCAGCCCCAGCATTTT. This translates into CAWSVRSGQPQHF. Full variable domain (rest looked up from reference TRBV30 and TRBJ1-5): SQTIHQWPATLVQPVGSPLSLECTVEGTSNPNLYWYRQAAGRGLQLLFYSVGIGQISSEVPQNLSASRPQDRQFILSSKKLLLSDSGFYLCAWSVRSGQPQHFGDGTRLSIL.

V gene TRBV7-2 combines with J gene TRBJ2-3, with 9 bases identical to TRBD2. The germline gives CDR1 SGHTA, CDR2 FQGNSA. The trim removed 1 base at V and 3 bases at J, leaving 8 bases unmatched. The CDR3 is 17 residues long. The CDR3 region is CASSLVLRGGATDTQYF. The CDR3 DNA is TGTGCCAGCAGCTTAGTACTCCGCGGGGGGGCAACAGATACGCAGTATTTT.

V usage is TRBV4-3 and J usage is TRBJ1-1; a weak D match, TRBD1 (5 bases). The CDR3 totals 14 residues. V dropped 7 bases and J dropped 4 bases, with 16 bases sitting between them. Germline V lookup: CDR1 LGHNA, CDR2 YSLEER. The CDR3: CASKQGVGITEAFF. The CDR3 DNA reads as TGCGCCAGCAAGCAGGGAGTAGGCATCACTGAAGCTTTCTTT.

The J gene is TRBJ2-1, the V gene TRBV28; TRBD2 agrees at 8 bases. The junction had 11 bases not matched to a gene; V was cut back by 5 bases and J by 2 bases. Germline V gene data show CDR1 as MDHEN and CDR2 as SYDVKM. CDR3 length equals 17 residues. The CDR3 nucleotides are TGTGCCAGCAGTCCAACGAACGGGAGGGCCGCCTACAATGAGCAGTTCTTC. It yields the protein CASSPTNGRAAYNEQFF. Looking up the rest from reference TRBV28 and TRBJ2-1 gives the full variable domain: DVKVTQSSRYLVKRTGEKVFLECVQDMDHENMFWYRQDPGLGLRLIYFSYDVKMKEKGDIPEGYSVSREKKERFSLILESASTNQTSMYLCASSPTNGRAAYNEQFFGPGTRLTVL.

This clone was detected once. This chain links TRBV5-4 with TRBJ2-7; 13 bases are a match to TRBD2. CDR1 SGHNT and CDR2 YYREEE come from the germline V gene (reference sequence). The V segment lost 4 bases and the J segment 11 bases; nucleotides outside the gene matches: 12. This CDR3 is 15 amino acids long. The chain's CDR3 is CASSPLGGLAGREYF. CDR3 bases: TGTGCCAGCAGCCCCCTGGGGGGACTAGCGGGACGGGAGTACTTC.

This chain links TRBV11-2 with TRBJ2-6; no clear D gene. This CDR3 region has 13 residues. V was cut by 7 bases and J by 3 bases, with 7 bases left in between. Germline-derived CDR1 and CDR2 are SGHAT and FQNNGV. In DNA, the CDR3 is TGTGCCAGCAAGTCAAATGGGGCCAACGTCCTGACTTTC. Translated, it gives CASKSNGANVLTF.

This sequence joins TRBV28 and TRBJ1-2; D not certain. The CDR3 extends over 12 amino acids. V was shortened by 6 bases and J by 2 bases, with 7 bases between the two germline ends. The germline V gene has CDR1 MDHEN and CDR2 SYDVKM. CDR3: CASRLVNYGYTF. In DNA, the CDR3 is TGTGCCAGCAGACTAGTCAACTATGGCTACACCTTC.

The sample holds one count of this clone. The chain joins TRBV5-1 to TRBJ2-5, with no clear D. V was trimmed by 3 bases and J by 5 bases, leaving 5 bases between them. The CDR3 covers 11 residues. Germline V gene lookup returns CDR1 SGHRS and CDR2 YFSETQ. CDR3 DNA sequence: TGCGCCAGCAGCTCCGGGGAGACCCAGTACTTC. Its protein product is CASSSGETQYF.

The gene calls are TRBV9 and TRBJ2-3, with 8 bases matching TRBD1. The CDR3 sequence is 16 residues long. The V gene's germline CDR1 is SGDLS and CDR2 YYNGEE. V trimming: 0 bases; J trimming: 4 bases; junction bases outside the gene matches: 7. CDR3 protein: CASSVGQGPGADTQYF. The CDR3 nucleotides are TGTGCCAGCAGCGTAGGACAGGGGCCAGGAGCAGATACGCAGTATTTT. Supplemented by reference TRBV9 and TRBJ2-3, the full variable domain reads DSGVTQTPKHLITATGQRVTLRCSPRSGDLSVYWYQQSLDQGLQFLIQYYNGEERAKGNILERFSAQQFPDLHSELNLSSLELGDSALYFCASSVGQGPGADTQYFGPGTRLTVL.

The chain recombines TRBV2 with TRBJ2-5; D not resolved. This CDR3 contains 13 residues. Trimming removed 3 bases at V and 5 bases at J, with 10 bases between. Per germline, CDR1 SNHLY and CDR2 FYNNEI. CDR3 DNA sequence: TGTGCCAGCAGTGACGGAATCGGGGAGACCCAGTACTTC. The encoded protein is CASSDGIGETQYF.

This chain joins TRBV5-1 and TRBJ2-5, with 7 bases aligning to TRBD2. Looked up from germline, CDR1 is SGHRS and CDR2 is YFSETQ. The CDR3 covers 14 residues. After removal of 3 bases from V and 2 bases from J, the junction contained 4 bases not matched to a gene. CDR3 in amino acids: CASSSGAGQETQYF. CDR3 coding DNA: TGCGCCAGCAGCTCAGGAGCGGGGCAAGAGACCCAGTACTTC.

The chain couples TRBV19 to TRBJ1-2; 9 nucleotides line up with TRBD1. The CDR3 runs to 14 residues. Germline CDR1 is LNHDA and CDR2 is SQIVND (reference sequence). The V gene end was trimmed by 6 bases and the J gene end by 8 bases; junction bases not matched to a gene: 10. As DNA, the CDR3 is TGTGCCAGTAGCCCACAGGGGGCAAGGTTAGGCTACACCTTC. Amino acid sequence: CASSPQGARLGYTF. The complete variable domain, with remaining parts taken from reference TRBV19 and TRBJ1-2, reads DGGITQSPKYLFRKEGQNVTLSCEQNLNHDAMYWYRQDPGQGLRLIYYSQIVNDFQKGDIAEGYSVSREKKESFPLTVTSAQKNPTAFYLCASSPQGARLGYTFGSGTRLTVV.

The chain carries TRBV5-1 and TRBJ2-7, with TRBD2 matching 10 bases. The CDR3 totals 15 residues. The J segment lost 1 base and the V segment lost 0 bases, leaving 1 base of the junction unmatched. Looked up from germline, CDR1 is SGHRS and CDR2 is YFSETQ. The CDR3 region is CASSLGTSGSYEQYF. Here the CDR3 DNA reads TGCGCCAGCAGCTTGGGGACTAGCGGATCCTACGAGCAGTACTTC.

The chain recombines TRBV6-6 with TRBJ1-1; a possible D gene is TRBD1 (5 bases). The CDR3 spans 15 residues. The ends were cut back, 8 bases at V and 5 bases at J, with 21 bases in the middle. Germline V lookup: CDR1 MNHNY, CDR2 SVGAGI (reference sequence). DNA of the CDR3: TGTGCCAGCGGGGAACAGGTGGGGGTGAGGACTGAAGCTTTCTTT. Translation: CASGEQVGVRTEAFF.

The CDR3 sequence is CSVIWGQYSGNTIYF. The CDR3 DNA sequence: TGCAGCGTTATTTGGGGGCAGTACTCTGGAAACACCATATATTTT. V is TRBV29-1 and J is TRBJ1-3; D perhaps matches TRBD1 (6 bases). The CDR3 consists of 15 residues. Germline loops: CDR1 SQVTM, CDR2 ANQGSEA. The germline V and J ends were trimmed by 5 bases and 0 bases, with 14 bases remaining between them. Combining the CDR3 with reference TRBV29-1 and TRBJ1-3 gives the whole variable domain SAVISQKPSRDICQRGTSLTIQCQVDSQVTMMFWYRQQPGQSLTLIATANQGSEATYESGFVIDKFPISRPNLTFSTLTVSNMSPEDSSIYLCSVIWGQYSGNTIYFGEGSWLTVV.

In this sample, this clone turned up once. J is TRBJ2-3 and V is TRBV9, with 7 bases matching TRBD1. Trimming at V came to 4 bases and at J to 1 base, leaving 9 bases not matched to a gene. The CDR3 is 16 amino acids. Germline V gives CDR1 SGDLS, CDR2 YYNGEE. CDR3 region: CASSPRRQGGTDTQYF. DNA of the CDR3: TGTGCCAGCAGCCCGCGCCGACAGGGTGGCACAGATACGCAGTATTTT.

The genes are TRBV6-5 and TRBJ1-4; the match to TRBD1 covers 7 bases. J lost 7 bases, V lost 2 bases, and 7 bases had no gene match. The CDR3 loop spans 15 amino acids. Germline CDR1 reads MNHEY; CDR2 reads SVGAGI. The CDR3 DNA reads TGTGCCAGCAGTTACCGACAGGGTCGGGGTGAAAAACTGTTTTTT. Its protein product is CASSYRQGRGEKLFF.

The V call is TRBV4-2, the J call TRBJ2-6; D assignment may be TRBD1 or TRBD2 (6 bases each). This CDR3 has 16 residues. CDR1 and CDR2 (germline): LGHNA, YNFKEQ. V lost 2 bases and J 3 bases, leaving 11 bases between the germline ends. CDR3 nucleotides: TGTGCCAGCAGCCAATACGGGGGCGGTGGGGCCAACGTCCTGACTTTC. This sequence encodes CASSQYGGGGANVLTF.

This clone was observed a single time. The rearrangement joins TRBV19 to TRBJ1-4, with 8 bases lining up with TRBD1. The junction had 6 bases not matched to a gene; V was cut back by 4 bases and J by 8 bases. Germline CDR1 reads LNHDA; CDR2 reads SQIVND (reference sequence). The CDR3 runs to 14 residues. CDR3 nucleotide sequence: TGTGCCAGTAGTACGACAGGGGTTGGAGAAAAACTGTTTTTT. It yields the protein CASSTTGVGEKLFF.

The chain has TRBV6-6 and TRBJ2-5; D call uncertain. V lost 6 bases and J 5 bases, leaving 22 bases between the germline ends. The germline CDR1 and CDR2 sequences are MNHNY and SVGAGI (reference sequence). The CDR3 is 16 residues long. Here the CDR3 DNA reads TGTGCCAGCAGCCCAGGACGGCACCGATACCGCGAGACCCAGTACTTC. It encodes CASSPGRHRYRETQYF.

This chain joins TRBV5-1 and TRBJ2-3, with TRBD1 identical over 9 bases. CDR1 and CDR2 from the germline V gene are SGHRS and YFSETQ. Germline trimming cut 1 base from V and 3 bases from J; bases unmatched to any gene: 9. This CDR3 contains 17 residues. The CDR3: CASSLFTSGTGTDTQYF. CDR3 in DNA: TGCGCCAGCAGCTTGTTTACCTCTGGGACAGGGACAGATACGCAGTATTTT.

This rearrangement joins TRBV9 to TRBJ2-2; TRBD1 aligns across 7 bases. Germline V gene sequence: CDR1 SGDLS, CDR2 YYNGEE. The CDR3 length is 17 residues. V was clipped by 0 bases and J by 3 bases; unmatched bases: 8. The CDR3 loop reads CASSVALNRGDTGELFF. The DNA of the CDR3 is TGTGCCAGCAGCGTAGCCCTAAACAGGGGCGACACCGGGGAGCTGTTTTTT.

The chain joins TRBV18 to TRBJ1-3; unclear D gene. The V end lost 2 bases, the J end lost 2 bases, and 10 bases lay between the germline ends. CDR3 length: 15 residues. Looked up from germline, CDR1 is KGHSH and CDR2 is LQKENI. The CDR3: CASSPTAIPGNTIYF. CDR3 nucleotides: TGTGCCAGCTCACCAACAGCCATACCTGGAAACACCATATATTTT.

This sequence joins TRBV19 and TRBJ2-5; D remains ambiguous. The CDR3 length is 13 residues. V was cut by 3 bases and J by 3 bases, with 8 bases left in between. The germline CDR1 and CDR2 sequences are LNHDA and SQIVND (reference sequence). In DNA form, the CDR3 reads TGTGCCAGTAGTATTAACGCGGAAGAGACCCAGTACTTC. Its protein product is CASSINAEETQYF.

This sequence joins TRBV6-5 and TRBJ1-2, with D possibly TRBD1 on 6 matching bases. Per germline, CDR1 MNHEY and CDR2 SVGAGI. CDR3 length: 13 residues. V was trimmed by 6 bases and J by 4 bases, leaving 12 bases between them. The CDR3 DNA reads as TGTGCCAGCAGCCGACAGGATATCTATGGCTACACCTTC. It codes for CASSRQDIYGYTF.

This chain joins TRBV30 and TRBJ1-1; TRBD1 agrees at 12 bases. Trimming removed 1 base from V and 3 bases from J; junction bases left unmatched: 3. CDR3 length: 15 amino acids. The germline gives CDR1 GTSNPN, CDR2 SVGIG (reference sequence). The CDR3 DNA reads TGTGCCTGGAGTGAGGGACAGGGGGCTTACACTGAAGCTTTCTTT. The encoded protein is CAWSEGQGAYTEAFF.